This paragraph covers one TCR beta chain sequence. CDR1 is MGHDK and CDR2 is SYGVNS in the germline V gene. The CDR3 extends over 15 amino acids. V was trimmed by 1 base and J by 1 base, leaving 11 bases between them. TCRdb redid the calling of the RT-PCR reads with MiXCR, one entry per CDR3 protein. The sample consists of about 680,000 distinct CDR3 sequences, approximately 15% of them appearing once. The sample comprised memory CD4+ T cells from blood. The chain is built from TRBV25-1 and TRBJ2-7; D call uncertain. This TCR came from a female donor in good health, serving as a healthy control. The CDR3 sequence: CASSELGDGSYEQYF. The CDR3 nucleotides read TGTGCCAGCAGTGAATTAGGTGACGGTTCCTACGAGCAGTACTTC.